Sequencing of this T cell receptor (beta chain) was carried out in a study of read filtering for tumor transcriptome and immune sequencing. Study-wide findings and caveats: The sorted CD138-negative fraction was a mixed bone marrow immune population, not purified T cells.

This clonotype was seen ten or more times. Its antigen is unidentified. This CDR3 spans 14 amino acids. Trimming cost V 5 bases and J 10 bases; bases outside gene matches: 8. Germline V gene sequence: CDR1 MNHEY, CDR2 SVGAGI. From roughly 0.4 ug of RNA, a library with molecular barcoded alpha/delta and beta/gamma adaptors was made. Using its own MiXCR run on the reads, TCRdb lists one record per CDR3 protein. The table shows over 50,000 distinct CDR3 sequences, with roughly 18% occurring only once. The V call is TRBV6-5, the J call TRBJ2-1, with 10 bases identical to TRBD2. The sample comprised a population of CD138-negative cells sorted from bone marrow. This TCR derives from a donor aged 40 or over with multiple myeloma. The CDR3 protein is CASSSGRALLEQFF. The DNA for the CDR3 is TGTGCCAGCAGTAGCGGGAGGGCCCTCTTGGAGCAGTTCTTC.